This T cell receptor (beta chain) was obtained from a study of T-cell reconstitution after alpha-beta-depleted transplantation in children. The CDR3 is 15 amino acids. Germline assignment: CDR1 MDHEN and CDR2 SYDVKM. V shed 1 base and J 2 bases; nucleotides not matched to a gene: 1. Unique molecular identifiers tagged the TCRbeta library. TCRdb called the PCR reads again in MiXCR, with one record for every CDR3 protein. This table holds around 580,000 distinct CDR3 sequences, roughly 23% found once. Study-level findings and limits: Expanded graft clones, several hundred of them, were reportedly the source of alpha-beta T cells about two months after transplant.

Many counts were recorded for this clonotype. The target antigen is unknown. The chain carries TRBV28 and TRBJ2-1; the match to TRBD1 covers 8 bases. This TCR was sampled from a boy under two years old who had a stem cell transplant for acute myeloid leukemia, so the T cells may come from the graft donor. The sequencing used PBMCs, mostly from graft donor cells, collected 360 days after TCRalphabeta/CD19-depleted stem cell transplant. Here the CDR3 reads CASSLLQGAYNEQFF. CDR3 DNA: TGTGCCAGCAGTTTATTACAGGGGGCCTACAATGAGCAGTTCTTC.